Shown below are 5 T cell receptor beta chains from a single sample sequenced in a study of T cell responses to AZD1222 COVID-19 vaccine. Produced via immunoSEQ multiplex PCR; TCRdb's table is partial and in-frame only. The table lists about 120,000 clones, about 91% of them singletons. Here the sequenced sample was peripheral blood, taken 28 days after the second AZD1222 dose. The receptors shown here come from an adult who received the AZD1222 COVID-19 vaccine.

The rearrangement uses TRBV4-1 and TRBJ1-2, with a possible D match to TRBD1 (5 bases). Germline V lookup: CDR1 MGHRA, CDR2 YSYEKL. CDR3 length equals 15 residues. Deletions cut 1 base from V and 4 bases from J, with 13 bases between. CDR3 DNA sequence: TGCGCCAGCAGCCAAGGCCGGACAACCCCCTATGGCTACACCTTC. Its translation is CASSQGRTTPYGYTF.

This chain uses TRBV25-1 with TRBJ2-3; TRBD2 matches 7 bases. This CDR3 has 16 residues. Trimming at V came to 4 bases and at J to 3 bases, leaving 10 bases not matched to a gene. Germline V gene lookup returns CDR1 MGHDK and CDR2 SYGVNS. The CDR3 region is CASSVGLVLFTDTQYF. The CDR3 nucleotides read TGTGCCAGCAGTGTCGGACTAGTCTTGTTTACAGATACGCAGTATTTT.

V and J are TRBV3-1 (or the pseudogene TRBV3-2) and TRBJ1-1; D is unresolved. The length of the CDR3 is 17 residues. The V gene lost 4 bases and the J gene lost 0 bases, with 18 bases spanning the gap. The V gene's germline CDR1 is LGHDT and CDR2 YNNKEL (reference sequence). The CDR3 loop reads CASSRGVVAGMNTEAFF. The DNA of the CDR3 is TGTGCCAGCAGCCGAGGAGTCGTTGCGGGGATGAACACTGAAGCTTTCTTT.

V gene TRBV7-2 combines with J gene TRBJ1-2; weak D call: TRBD1 (6 bases). CDR1 and CDR2 (germline): SGHTA, FQGNSA. The CDR3 is made up of 15 amino acids. V was pared by 5 bases and J by 1 base, with 14 bases between. The CDR3 protein is CASSPRTDINYGYTF. The CDR3 nucleotides read TGTGCCAGCAGCCCCCGGACAGATATTAACTATGGCTACACCTTC.

The V call is TRBV4-1, the J call TRBJ1-2; a possible D gene is TRBD1 (6 bases). Between the trimmed V and J ends, which lost 4 bases and 4 bases, there was a span of 13 bases. Per the germline V gene, CDR1 is MGHRA and CDR2 is YSYEKL. The CDR3 extends over 14 amino acids. The CDR3 DNA is TGCGCCAGCAGCCCAACAGGGCCGCCCTATGGCTACACCTTC. It translates to CASSPTGPPYGYTF.